The entry that follows covers one T cell receptor (beta chain) sequence. Its target antigen remains unknown. Qualities for individual bases were not recorded, and no much larger clone is one base off. The CDR3, from cysteine to phenylalanine, totals 14 residues. Only the CDR3 DNA is retained, 42 bases long and in frame from the first base. The junction shows trimming of 3 bases on V and 3 bases on J, and the gene matches do not reach 2 bases of it. CDR1 and CDR2 were assigned from the germline V gene as SGHRS and YFSETQ. The entry originates in a study of radiotherapy plus CTLA-4 blockade in lung cancer (dated by TCRdb to about 2018). In terms of the full investigation: Among the enrolled patients, under 20% had an objective response, and 31% reached disease control.

The study tested focal radiation therapy combined with CTLA-4 blockade (ipilimumab) in patients with chemo-refractory metastatic non-small-cell lung cancer. Broader findings and caveats from the paper: The strongest predictors of response, as reported, were early dynamic changes in blood T cell clones along with a rise in serum interferon-beta after radiation. After treatment with radiotherapy and ipilimumab, TCR clones that came from tumors expanded in the peripheral blood.

The protocol used for the library was the immunoSEQ multiplex PCR assay. The table was pulled from immuneACCESS by TCRdb, which kept in-frame rearrangements only. Such tables lose some clones; where checked, under half of the loss comes from unresolved V genes, and the rest has no known cause. The sample contains some 15,000 clones, approximately 89% of them found a single time. Approximately 15% of the sample lies in the top ten. The source material was peripheral blood, sampled from a patient treated with radiotherapy plus ipilimumab. This TCR was sampled from a human donor with non-small cell lung cancer that progressed on radiotherapy plus ipilimumab. Some clones in this sample may be carry-over from other donors' samples. The rearranged segments are TRBV5-1 and TRBJ1-4; the junction holds 7 bases that match TRBD1. The base sequence is TGCGCCAGCAGCTGGCAGGGGGCTAATGAAAAACTGTTTTTT. This gives the protein CASSWQGANEKLFF.